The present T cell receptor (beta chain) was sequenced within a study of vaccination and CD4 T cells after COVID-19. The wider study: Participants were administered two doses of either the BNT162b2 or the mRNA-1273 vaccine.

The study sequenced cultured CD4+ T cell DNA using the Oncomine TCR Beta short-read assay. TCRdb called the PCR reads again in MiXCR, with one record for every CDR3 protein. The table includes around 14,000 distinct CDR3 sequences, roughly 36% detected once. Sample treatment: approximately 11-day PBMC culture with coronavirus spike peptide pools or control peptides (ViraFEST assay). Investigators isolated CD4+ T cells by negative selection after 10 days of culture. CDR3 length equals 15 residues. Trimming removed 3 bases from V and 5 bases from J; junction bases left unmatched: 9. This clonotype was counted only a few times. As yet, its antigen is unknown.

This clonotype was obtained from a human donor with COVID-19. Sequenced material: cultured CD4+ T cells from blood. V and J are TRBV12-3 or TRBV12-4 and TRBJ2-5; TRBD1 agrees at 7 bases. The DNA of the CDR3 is TGTGCCAGCAGTTTCTCCGGGACAGCGAAGGAGACCCAGTACTTC. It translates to CASSFSGTAKETQYF.